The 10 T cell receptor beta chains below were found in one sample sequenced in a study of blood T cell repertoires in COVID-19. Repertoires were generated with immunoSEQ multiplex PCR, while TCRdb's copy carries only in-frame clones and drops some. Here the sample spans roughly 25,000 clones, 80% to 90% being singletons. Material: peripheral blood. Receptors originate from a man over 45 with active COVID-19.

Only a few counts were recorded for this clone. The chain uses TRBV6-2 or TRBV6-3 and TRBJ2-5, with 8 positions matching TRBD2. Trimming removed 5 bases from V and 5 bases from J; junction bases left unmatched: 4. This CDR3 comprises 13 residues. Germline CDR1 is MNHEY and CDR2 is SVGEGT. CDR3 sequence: CASSLPGGETQYF. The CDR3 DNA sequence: TGTGCCAGCAGTCTCCCGGGGGGGGAGACCCAGTACTTC.

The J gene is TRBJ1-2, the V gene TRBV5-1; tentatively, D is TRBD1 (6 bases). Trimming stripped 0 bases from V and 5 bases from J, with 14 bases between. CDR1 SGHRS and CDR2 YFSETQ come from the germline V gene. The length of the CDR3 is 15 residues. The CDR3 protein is CASSLVAGVTYGYTF. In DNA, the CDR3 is TGCGCCAGCAGCTTGGTGGCAGGGGTTACGTATGGCTACACCTTC.

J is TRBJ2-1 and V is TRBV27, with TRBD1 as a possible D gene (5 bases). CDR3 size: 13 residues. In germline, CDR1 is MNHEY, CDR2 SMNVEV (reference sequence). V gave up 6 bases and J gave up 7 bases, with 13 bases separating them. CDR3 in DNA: TGTGCCAGCAGCGTCGTACAGGAAAATGAGCAGTTCTTC. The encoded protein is CASSVVQENEQFF.

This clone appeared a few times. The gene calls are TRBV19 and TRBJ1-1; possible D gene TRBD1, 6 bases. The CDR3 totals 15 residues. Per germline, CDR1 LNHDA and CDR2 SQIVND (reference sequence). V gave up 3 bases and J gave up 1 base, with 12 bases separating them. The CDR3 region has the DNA TGTGCCAGTAGTATTCTCCCAGGGGCGAACACTGAAGCTTTCTTT. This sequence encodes CASSILPGANTEAFF.

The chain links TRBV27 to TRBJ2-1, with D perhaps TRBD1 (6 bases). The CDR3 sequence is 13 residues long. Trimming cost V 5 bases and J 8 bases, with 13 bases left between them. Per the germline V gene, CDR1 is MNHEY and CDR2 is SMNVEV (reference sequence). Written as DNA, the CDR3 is TGTGCCAGCAGTGATACAGGGTTCGATGAGCAGTTCTTC. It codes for CASSDTGFDEQFF.

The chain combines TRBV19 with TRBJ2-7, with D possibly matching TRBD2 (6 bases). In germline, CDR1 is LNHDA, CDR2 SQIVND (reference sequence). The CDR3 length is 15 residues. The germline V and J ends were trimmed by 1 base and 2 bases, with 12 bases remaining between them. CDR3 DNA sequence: TGTGCCAGTAGTATAGCGGGGGACCAGACCTACGAGCAGTACTTC. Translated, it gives CASSIAGDQTYEQYF.

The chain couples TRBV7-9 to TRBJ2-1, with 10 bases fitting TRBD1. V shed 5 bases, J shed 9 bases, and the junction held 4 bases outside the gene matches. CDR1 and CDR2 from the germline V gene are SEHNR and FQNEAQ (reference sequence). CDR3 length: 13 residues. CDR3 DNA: TGTGCCAGCAGCCACGGGACAGGGGTTGAGCAGTTCTTC. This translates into CASSHGTGVEQFF.

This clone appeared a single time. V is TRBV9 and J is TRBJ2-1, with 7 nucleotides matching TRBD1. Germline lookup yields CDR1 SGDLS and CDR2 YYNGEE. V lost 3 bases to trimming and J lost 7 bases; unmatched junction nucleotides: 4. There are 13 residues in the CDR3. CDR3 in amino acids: CASSGDRENEQFF. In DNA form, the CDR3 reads TGTGCCAGCAGCGGAGACAGGGAAAATGAGCAGTTCTTC.

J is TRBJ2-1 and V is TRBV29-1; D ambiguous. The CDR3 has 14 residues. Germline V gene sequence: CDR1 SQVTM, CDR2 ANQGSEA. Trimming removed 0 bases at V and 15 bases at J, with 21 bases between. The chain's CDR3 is CSVEDQKFGSPRFF. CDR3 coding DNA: TGCAGCGTTGAAGATCAGAAGTTCGGTAGCCCTCGGTTCTTC.

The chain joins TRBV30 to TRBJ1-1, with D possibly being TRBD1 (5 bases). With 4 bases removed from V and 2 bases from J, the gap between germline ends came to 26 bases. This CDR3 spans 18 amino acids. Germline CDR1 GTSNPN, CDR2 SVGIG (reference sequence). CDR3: CAWTIRPRYGGDNTEAFF. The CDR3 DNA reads TGTGCCTGGACTATCCGACCGCGGTACGGGGGGGACAACACTGAAGCTTTCTTT.